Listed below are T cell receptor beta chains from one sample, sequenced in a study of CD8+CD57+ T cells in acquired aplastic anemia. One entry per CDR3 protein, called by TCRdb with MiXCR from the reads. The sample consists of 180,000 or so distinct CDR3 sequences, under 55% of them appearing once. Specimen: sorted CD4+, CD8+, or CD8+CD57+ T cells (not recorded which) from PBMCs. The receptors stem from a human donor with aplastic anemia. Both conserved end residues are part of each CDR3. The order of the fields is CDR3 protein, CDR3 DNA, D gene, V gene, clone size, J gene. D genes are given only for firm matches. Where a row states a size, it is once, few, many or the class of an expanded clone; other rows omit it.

CASTEALELFF | TGTGCCAGCACGGAGGCCCTGGAGCTGTTTTTT | . | TRBV2 | . | TRBJ2-2
CAIKDRDLRSAEAFF | TGTGCCATCAAAGATAGGGATTTGAGGTCTGCTGAAGCTTTCTTT | . | TRBV10-3 | . | TRBJ1-1
CARSGTAGYEQYF | TGTGCTAGAAGCGGGACAGCGGGTTACGAGCAGTACTTC | . | TRBV5-4 | . | TRBJ2-7
CASSIGNQPQHF | TGTGCCAGTAGTATTGGCAATCAGCCCCAGCATTTT | . | TRBV19 | many | TRBJ1-5
CSVESGGQNIQYF | TGCAGCGTTGAATCAGGGGGCCAAAACATTCAGTACTTC | TRBD1 | TRBV29-1 | . | TRBJ2-4
CSARVGGEQYF | TGCAGTGCTAGAGTCGGGGGGGAGCAGTACTTC | TRBD2 | TRBV20-1 | . | TRBJ2-7
CASGLNRGTYNEQFF | TGTGCTAGTGGTTTAAACAGGGGGACCTACAATGAGCAGTTCTTC | TRBD1 | TRBV12-5 | . | TRBJ2-1
CASSQNGGGYGYTF | TGTGCCAGCAGTCAAAACGGGGGAGGCTATGGCTACACCTTC | . | TRBV12-3/TRBV12-4 | many | TRBJ1-2
CATSDLDRVYGYTF | TGTGCCACCAGTGATTTGGACAGGGTTTATGGCTACACCTTC | TRBD1 | TRBV24-1 | . | TRBJ1-2
CASTGGDYEQYF | TGTGCCAGTACGGGCGGGGACTACGAGCAGTACTTC | . | TRBV19 | . | TRBJ2-7
CATSRELGIANYGYTF | TGTGCCACCAGCAGAGAATTGGGGATAGCTAACTATGGCTACACCTTC | . | TRBV15 | . | TRBJ1-2
CASSSPTTSGWNTGELFF | TGTGCCAGCAGCTCCCCTACGACTAGCGGGTGGAACACCGGGGAGCTGTTTTTT | TRBD2 | TRBV13 | many | TRBJ2-2
CASSLAGRLNTEAFF | TGTGCCAGCAGCTTGGCCGGGAGGCTGAACACTGAAGCTTTCTTT | . | TRBV5-6 | many | TRBJ1-1
CASRKNATGADQPQHF | TGTGCCAGCAGGAAAAACGCAACGGGGGCGGATCAGCCCCAGCATTTT | . | TRBV7-4 | many | TRBJ1-5
CATSTGSETQYF | TGTGCTACATCGACCGGGAGCGAGACCCAGTACTTC | . | TRBV10-3 | . | TRBJ2-5
CASRKDRAGSPLHF | TGTGCCAGCAGAAAAGACAGGGCTGGATCACCCCTCCACTTT | TRBD1 | TRBV7-2 | . | TRBJ1-6
CACLRDTEAFF | TGTGCCTGCCTCAGGGACACTGAAGCTTTCTTT | . | TRBV30 | . | TRBJ1-1
CAIRRTGTLDEQFF | TGCGCCATCCGTCGGACAGGGACCTTAGATGAGCAGTTCTTC | TRBD1 | TRBV10-2 | many | TRBJ2-1
CASSQGNLVSKNIQYF | TGTGCCAGCAGCCAAGGCAACCTAGTGTCGAAAAACATTCAGTACTTC | . | TRBV3-1 | few | TRBJ2-4
CASSLVGNTIYF | TGTGCCAGCAGCTTAGTGGGAAACACCATATATTTT | . | TRBV7-8 | . | TRBJ1-3
CASSTSQGLRTDTQYF | TGTGCCAGCAGCACGAGCCAGGGACTTCGCACAGATACGCAGTATTTT | . | TRBV9 | . | TRBJ2-3
CASSSPVHYEQYF | TGTGCCAGCAGCTCGCCGGTGCATTACGAGCAGTACTTC | . | TRBV7-9 | . | TRBJ2-7
CSVERLTGLNGANVLTF | TGCAGCGTTGAACGACTGACAGGCCTGAATGGGGCCAACGTCCTGACTTTC | . | TRBV29-1 | many | TRBJ2-6
CATSRAVQGPVGANVLTF | TGTGCCACCAGCAGAGCGGTTCAGGGGCCGGTGGGGGCCAACGTCCTGACTTTC | . | TRBV15 | many | TRBJ2-6
CASSRLSTGDLGSPLHF | TGTGCCAGCAGCCGCCTTTCAACAGGGGATCTAGGTTCACCCCTCCACTTT | TRBD1 | TRBV7-6 | many | TRBJ1-6
CASSIQVNTEAFF | TGTGCCAGCAGCATACAGGTGAACACTGAAGCTTTCTTT | . | TRBV5-4 | many | TRBJ1-1
CASSPRGTVYNEQFF | TGTGCCAGCAGCCCCCGAGGGACAGTGTACAATGAGCAGTTCTTC | TRBD1 | TRBV9 | many | TRBJ2-1
CASSPREGRGTYGYTF | TGTGCCAGCAGCCCACGCGAAGGGAGGGGTACCTATGGCTACACCTTC | . | TRBV4-2 | many | TRBJ1-2
CSVGQGGTEAFF | TGCAGCGTAGGACAGGGGGGAACTGAAGCTTTCTTT | TRBD1 | TRBV29-1 | . | TRBJ1-1
CASSEPPGNYGYTF | TGTGCCAGCAGTGAACCTCCGGGGAACTATGGCTACACCTTC | . | TRBV6-1 | few | TRBJ1-2
CASSVYGQGPISGANVLTF | TGTGCCAGCAGCGTATACGGACAGGGGCCGATCTCTGGGGCCAACGTCCTGACTTTC | TRBD1 | TRBV9 | many | TRBJ2-6
CASSIGGFNYGYTF | TGTGCCAGTAGTATAGGCGGATTTAACTATGGCTACACCTTC | . | TRBV19 | few | TRBJ1-2
CATGQGDQPQHF | TGTGCCACAGGACAGGGGGATCAGCCCCAGCATTTT | TRBD1 | TRBV24-1 | . | TRBJ1-5
CSAGQGGYTF | TGCAGTGCCGGACAGGGTGGCTACACCTTC | TRBD1 | TRBV20-1 | . | TRBJ1-2
CASSSTGRGLYEQYF | TGTGCCAGCAGCTCCACCGGCAGGGGACTCTACGAGCAGTACTTC | . | TRBV7-6 | once | TRBJ2-7
CASSFRGTGNQPQHF | TGTGCCAGCAGCTTCCGCGGGACAGGTAATCAGCCCCAGCATTTT | TRBD1 | TRBV12-3/TRBV12-4 | many | TRBJ1-5
CAISAYREWGPLAKNIQYF | TGTGCCATCAGTGCCTACAGGGAGTGGGGGCCTCTAGCCAAAAACATTCAGTACTTC | . | TRBV10-3 | many | TRBJ2-4
CATSRAQSNNWGQPQHF | TGTGCCACCAGCAGAGCCCAAAGTAATAACTGGGGTCAGCCCCAGCATTTT | . | TRBV15 | . | TRBJ1-5